This passage covers 10 T cell receptor beta chains from one sample sequenced in a study of T cells after yellow fever vaccination. TCRdb reprocessed the 5' RACE reads with MiXCR, giving one entry per CDR3 protein. The data contain approximately 300,000 distinct CDR3 sequences, around 7% of them singletons. The material was PBMCs, obtained roughly 46 days after the first yellow fever vaccination. Receptors originate from a man between 18 and 29 years old who received the YFV17D yellow fever vaccine.

The J gene is TRBJ1-2, the V gene TRBV24-1; D is unclear. The V end lost 7 bases, the J end lost 2 bases, and 7 bases lay between the germline ends. Germline CDR1 and CDR2: KGHDR and SFDVKD. The length of the CDR3 is 12 residues. CDR3 sequence reads: CATSRENYGYTF. The CDR3 nucleotides are TGTGCCACCAGCCGAGAGAACTATGGCTACACCTTC.

This clonotype appeared a few times. This sequence joins TRBV29-1 and TRBJ2-3, with D possibly TRBD1 on 6 matching bases. The CDR3 consists of 12 residues. V lost 6 bases and J lost 2, with 9 bases in between. Germline values: CDR1 SQVTM, CDR2 ANQGSEA. This chain's CDR3 is CSVGASTDTQYF. The DNA of the CDR3 is TGCAGCGTGGGGGCCTCCACAGATACGCAGTATTTT.

This clonotype was detected only a few times. V is TRBV30 and J is TRBJ1-3; D is ambiguous. Germline V gene sequence: CDR1 GTSNPN, CDR2 SVGIG (reference sequence). V shed 4 bases and J shed 0 bases, with 13 bases lying between them. The CDR3 contains 15 residues. CDR3 bases: TGTGCCTGGACTAAAACACCGACCTCTGGAAACACCATATATTTT. It specifies CAWTKTPTSGNTIYF.

The chain has TRBV30 and TRBJ2-1; TRBD1 agrees at 8 bases. Trimming removed 5 bases from V and 7 bases from J; junction bases left unmatched: 7. CDR1 and CDR2 from the germline V gene are GTSNPN and SVGIG (reference sequence). The CDR3 has 13 amino acids. The CDR3 is CAWEGQVFNEQFF. In DNA form, the CDR3 reads TGTGCCTGGGAGGGACAGGTTTTTAATGAGCAGTTCTTC.

This chain connects TRBV4-3 to TRBJ2-7; TRBD1 agrees at 8 bases. This CDR3 is built from 16 residues. Germline trimming cut 0 bases from V and 4 bases from J; bases unmatched to any gene: 8. The germline V gene has CDR1 LGHNA and CDR2 YSLEER. As DNA, the CDR3 is TGCGCCAGCAGCCAAGATTTAGGGACAGGTTCTTACGAGCAGTACTTC. Translating it yields CASSQDLGTGSYEQYF.

This clonotype came up a few times. A junction boundary mismatches the germline segment, possibly from a read error. The V gene is TRBV7-7, the J gene TRBJ2-5; 8 bases align to TRBD1. This CDR3 spans 15 amino acids. Germline CDR1 and CDR2: SSHAT and FNYEAQ (reference sequence). Written as DNA, the CDR3 is TGTGCTAGCAGCTCGCTGGGACAGGAAAAAGAGACCCAGTACTTC. Translated: CASSSLGQEKETQYF.

This clonotype has only a few counts. No DNA is shown, since the ends of the CDR3 on it are uncertain; the CDR3 is the one TCRdb lists. The chain recombines TRBV7-5 with TRBJ2-1. TRBV7-5 corresponds to a pseudogene. Counting both end residues, the CDR3 totals 18 amino acids. CDR3 region: CISVPEASGKSSYNEQFF.

A single count supports this clonotype. A much larger clone is a single base away; this may be a read error. The CDR3 reads CTSSHPRETQYF. The CDR3 DNA follows: TGTACCAGCAGCCACCCGCGCGAGACCCAGTACTTC. J is TRBJ2-5 and V is TRBV4-2; the D is unclear. The CDR3 extends over 12 amino acids. Germline values: CDR1 LGHNA, CDR2 YNFKEQ.

The V and J genes are TRBV5-5 and TRBJ2-1; 11 nucleotides match TRBD2. Germline CDR1 and CDR2: SGHKS and YYEKEE (reference sequence). V shed 1 base, J shed 2 bases, and the junction held 2 bases outside the gene matches. The CDR3 is 16 amino acids. CDR3 loop: CASSLMTSGTYNEQFF. The DNA for the CDR3 is TGTGCCAGCAGCTTGATGACTAGCGGGACCTACAATGAGCAGTTCTTC.

This clonotype was observed at least ten times. The rearrangement joins TRBV12-3 or TRBV12-4 to TRBJ2-3, with 10 bases matching TRBD2. The CDR3 totals 14 residues. The junction had 0 bases not matched to a gene; V was cut back by 2 bases and J by 4 bases. CDR3 nucleotide sequence: TGTGCCAGCAGTTTAACTAGCGGGGCAGATACGCAGTATTTT. It encodes CASSLTSGADTQYF.